Listed below are T cell receptor beta chains from one sample, sequenced in a study of CD8+CD57+ T cells in acquired aplastic anemia. Each CDR3 protein gets one entry after TCRdb re-called the reads with MiXCR. The repertoire holds hundreds of thousands of distinct CDR3 sequences, with 65% to 80% as singletons. Sequencing used sorted CD4+, CD8+, or CD8+CD57+ T cells (not recorded which) from PBMCs. Every receptor here comes from a human donor in good health, serving as a control. Each CDR3 is given with its conserved first and last residue. A D gene is named only where the DNA matches it firmly. A row's size may be missing; if present it is once, few, many or a size class.

cdr3_length,d_call,v_call,j_call,clone_size,cdr3_aa,cdr3_nt
14,NA,TRBV5-6,TRBJ2-1,NA,CASSLGDGYNEQFF,TGTGCCAGCAGCCTAGGGGACGGATACAATGAGCAGTTCTTC
12,TRBD2,TRBV20-1,TRBJ2-7,NA,CSARPFRLAQYF,TGCAGTGCTAGACCCTTCCGACTAGCGCAGTACTTC
14,NA,TRBV20-1,TRBJ1-6,many,CSARPPADNSPLHF,TGCAGTGCTAGACCCCCTGCGGATAATTCACCCCTCCACTTT
13,NA,TRBV5-1,TRBJ1-6,NA,CASSLAADTHLHF,TGTGCCAGCAGCTTAGCCGCAGATACGCACCTCCACTTT
13,NA,TRBV29-1,TRBJ1-2,NA,CSVIRGENYGYTF,TGCAGCGTTATACGGGGGGAGAACTATGGCTACACCTTC
14,NA,TRBV7-2,TRBJ1-6,NA,CASRPGDYGYTFGF,NA
18,TRBD1,TRBV27,TRBJ2-1,NA,CASSRGQGALNSYNEQFF,TGTGCCAGCAGTCGCGGACAGGGGGCCCTGAACTCCTACAATGAGCAGTTCTTC
14,TRBD1,TRBV6-5,TRBJ2-4,few,CASIKEGQGYIQYF,TGTGCCAGCATCAAGGAAGGACAGGGTTACATTCAGTACTTC
13,TRBD1,TRBV20-1,TRBJ1-5,NA,CSARTGDAPPQHF,TGCAGTGCTAGAACAGGGGATGCACCCCCCCAGCATTTT
20,TRBD1,TRBV20-1,TRBJ1-2,NA,CSANSALTGHTEGRDYGYTF,TGCAGTGCTAATTCCGCCCTGACAGGGCACACTGAAGGCAGGGACTATGGCTACACCTTC
14,NA,TRBV7-7,TRBJ2-3,NA,CASSPMTQGDTEAF,TGTGCCAGCAGCCCTATGACACAGGGAGATACTGAAGCTTTT
11,NA,TRBV29-1,TRBJ2-7,many,CSVGVGGEQYF,TGCAGCGTAGGAGTGGGGGGCGAGCAGTACTTC
15,NA,TRBV2,TRBJ2-3,once,CASHYKGVGADTQYF,TGTGCCAGCCACTATAAGGGGGTTGGCGCAGATACGCAGTATTTT
15,TRBD2,TRBV2,TRBJ2-6,NA,CASSERGAGENVLTF,TGTGCCAGCAGCGAAAGGGGCGCGGGAGAGAACGTCCTGACCTTC